The 16 T cell receptor beta chains below were found in one sample sequenced in a study of PD-L1 blockade in urothelial cancer. Sequenced by immunoSEQ multiplex PCR; TCRdb stores in-frame clones only, minus some. This table has more than 75,000 clones, 90% appearing once. Specimen: PBMCs, collected around atezolizumab (anti-PD-L1) treatment. These receptor sequences come from a man in his fifties or sixties with urothelial cancer.

V gene TRBV7-2 combines with J gene TRBJ1-2; 7 bases agree with TRBD1. Trimming removed 5 bases from V and 6 bases from J; junction bases left unmatched: 15. The CDR3 has 16 residues. In germline, CDR1 is SGHTA, CDR2 FQGNSA. CDR3 sequence: CASSGRVLTGNHGYTF. Written as DNA, the CDR3 is TGTGCCAGCAGCGGCCGCGTGTTGACAGGGAATCATGGCTACACCTTC.

This clone was recorded a few times. This chain joins TRBV5-1 and TRBJ1-2, with 7 bases matching TRBD1. V trimming: 4 bases; J trimming: 4 bases; junction bases outside the gene matches: 13. There are 16 residues in the CDR3. CDR1 and CDR2 (germline): SGHRS, YFSETQ. CDR3: CASSAAGQSSSYGYTF. CDR3 DNA sequence: TGCGCCAGCAGCGCGGCGGGACAGTCTTCGTCCTATGGCTACACCTTC.

This chain joins TRBV2 and TRBJ1-5; TRBD1 matches 9 bases. Germline CDR1 is SNHLY and CDR2 is FYNNEI. J was trimmed by 1 base and V by 4 bases; bases with no gene match: 11. This CDR3 is built from 18 residues. The CDR3 bases are TGTGCCAGCAGTGGGGGACAGGGAAATGATCGAAGCAATCAGCCCCAGCATTTT. It yields the protein CASSGGQGNDRSNQPQHF.

V gene TRBV5-1 combines with J gene TRBJ2-5, with 7 positions matching TRBD2. The CDR3 runs 16 residues. The germline gives CDR1 SGHRS, CDR2 YFSETQ. V shed 3 bases and J 4 bases; nucleotides not matched to a gene: 12. CDR3 bases: TGCGCCAGCAGCTCGTCTTTATCGGCGGGAGCAGAGACCCAGTACTTC. It translates to CASSSSLSAGAETQYF.

The chain couples TRBV6-4 to TRBJ2-2, with D perhaps matching TRBD1 (5 bases). V lost 6 bases, J lost 4 bases, and 9 bases lay in between. This CDR3 region has 13 residues. The germline V gene has CDR1 MRHNA and CDR2 SNTAGT. DNA of the CDR3: TGTGCCAGCAGATCAGGGCTCACCGGGGAGCTGTTTTTT. Translation gives CASRSGLTGELFF.

The chain links TRBV10-3 to TRBJ2-5; maybe TRBD1 (6 bases). V lost 6 bases and J 1 base, leaving 9 bases between the germline ends. The CDR3 is 13 residues long. Germline-derived CDR1 and CDR2 are ENHRY and SYGVKD. In nucleotides, the CDR3 is TGTGCCATCAGGTCACAGGGCCAAGAGACCCAGTACTTC. This gives the protein CAIRSQGQETQYF.

The chain employs TRBV28 and TRBJ2-1; 14 positions match TRBD2. J was trimmed by 1 base and V by 3 bases; bases with no gene match: 11. Per germline, CDR1 MDHEN and CDR2 SYDVKM. This CDR3 comprises 20 residues. This chain's CDR3 is CASSFLLPGTSGSSYNEQFF. CDR3 nucleotide sequence: TGTGCCAGCAGTTTCCTACTTCCCGGGACTAGCGGGAGTTCCTACAATGAGCAGTTCTTC.

The rearrangement joins TRBV19 to TRBJ1-1, with D tentatively TRBD1 (6 bases). The CDR3 runs 14 residues. The V end was cut by 3 bases, the J end by 4 bases, with 12 bases between. Germline values: CDR1 LNHDA, CDR2 SQIVND (reference sequence). Written as DNA, the CDR3 is TGTGCCAGTAGTATCGGCAGGGGTGGCACTGAAGCTTTCTTT. Translating it yields CASSIGRGGTEAFF.

V gene TRBV30 combines with J gene TRBJ2-7; tentative D call: TRBD2 (5 bases). There are 13 residues in the CDR3. Per germline, CDR1 GTSNPN and CDR2 SVGIG (reference sequence). The germline V and J ends were trimmed by 3 bases and 3 bases, with 12 bases remaining between them. This CDR3 reads CAWRSSGGYEQYF. The CDR3 bases are TGTGCCTGGAGATCCAGCGGAGGCTACGAGCAGTACTTC.

This clone was counted a single time. This rearrangement joins TRBV7-9 to TRBJ2-7; D remains unclear. Trimming took 6 bases from V and 7 from J, leaving 16 bases between them. The CDR3 totals 13 residues. Germline loops: CDR1 SEHNR, CDR2 FQNEAQ (reference sequence). The CDR3 reads CASRPTGPWEQYF. The CDR3, as DNA: TGTGCCAGCAGACCTACTGGGCCCTGGGAGCAGTACTTC.

The chain uses TRBV5-1 and TRBJ2-7; possibly TRBD2 for D (6 bases). Germline V CDR1 and CDR2: SGHRS, YFSETQ. The CDR3 spans 13 residues. Trimming pared 4 bases from V and 3 bases from J, leaving 11 bases between. The CDR3 spells CASSEGLLYEQYF. The CDR3 DNA is TGCGCCAGCAGCGAGGGACTGCTCTACGAGCAGTACTTC.

This chain uses TRBV7-2 with TRBJ2-2; TRBD2 matches at 7 bases. Germline lookup yields CDR1 SGHTA and CDR2 FQGNSA. This CDR3 region has 16 residues. The junction had 9 bases not matched to a gene; V was cut back by 5 bases and J by 3 bases. Here the CDR3 reads CASSRPTSQYTGELFF. The CDR3 DNA reads as TGTGCCAGCAGCCGACCGACTAGCCAGTACACCGGGGAGCTGTTTTTT. Together with reference TRBV7-2 and TRBJ2-2, the CDR3 gives the full variable domain: GAGVSQSPSNKVTEKGKDVELRCDPISGHTALYWYRQSLGQGLEFLIYFQGNSAPDKSGLPSDRFSAERTGGSVSTLTIQRTQQEDSAVYLCASSRPTSQYTGELFFGEGSRLTVL.

This clone was recorded once. The chain links TRBV7-8 to TRBJ2-7, with 7 bases that match TRBD1. The CDR3 runs 15 residues. CDR1 and CDR2 (germline): SGHVS, FQNEAQ. Losses at the gene ends were 1 base for V and 5 bases for J; bases not matched to a gene: 8. CDR3 sequence (DNA): TGTGCCAGCAGCTTAGAGGGACAGATAATGCACGAGCAGTACTTC. This codes for CASSLEGQIMHEQYF.

This clone was recorded once. The rearrangement uses TRBV6-5 and TRBJ1-2; a weak D match, TRBD1 (5 bases). Germline V gene data show CDR1 as MNHEY and CDR2 as SVGAGI. CDR3 size: 16 residues. Deletions cut 4 bases from V and 4 bases from J, with 19 bases between. DNA for the CDR3: TGTGCCAGCAGTTCCAGCCGCGGGACCAGTGGCTATGGCTACACCTTC. This translates into CASSSSRGTSGYGYTF.

This chain connects TRBV2 to TRBJ2-7, with D tentatively TRBD1 (6 bases). Trimming cost V 6 bases and J 6 bases, with 21 bases left between them. This CDR3 has 15 amino acids. Looked up from germline, CDR1 is SNHLY and CDR2 is FYNNEI. Here the CDR3 DNA reads TGTGCCAGCAGCTCAAACAGGGATTCCACGGCCGAGCAGTACTTC. Translated, it gives CASSSNRDSTAEQYF. Full variable domain (remainder filled in from reference TRBV2 and TRBJ2-7): EPEVTQTPSHQVTQMGQEVILRCVPISNHLYFYWYRQILGQKVEFLVSFYNNEISEKSEIFDDQFSVERPDGSNFTLKIRSTKLEDSAMYFCASSSNRDSTAEQYFGPGTRLTVT.

The rearrangement joins TRBV5-6 to TRBJ1-2; D is undetermined. V lost 4 bases and J 4 bases, leaving 17 bases between the germline ends. Germline CDR1 reads SGHDT; CDR2 reads YYEEEE. This CDR3 has 15 residues. The chain's CDR3 is CASSLYEVTGYGYTF. CDR3 sequence (DNA): TGTGCCAGCAGCCTCTACGAGGTGACGGGCTATGGCTACACCTTC.